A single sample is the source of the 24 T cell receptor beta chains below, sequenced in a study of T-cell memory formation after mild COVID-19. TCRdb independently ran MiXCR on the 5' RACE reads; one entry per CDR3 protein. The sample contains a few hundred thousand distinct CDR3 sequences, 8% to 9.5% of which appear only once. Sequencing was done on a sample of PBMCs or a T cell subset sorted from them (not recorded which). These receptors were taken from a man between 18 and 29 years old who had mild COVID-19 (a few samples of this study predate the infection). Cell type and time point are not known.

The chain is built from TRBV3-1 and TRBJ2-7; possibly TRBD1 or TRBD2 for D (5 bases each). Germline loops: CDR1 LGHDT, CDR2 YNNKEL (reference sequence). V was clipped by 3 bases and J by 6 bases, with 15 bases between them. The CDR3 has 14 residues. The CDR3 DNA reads TGTGCCAGCAGCCAGTCTGGGGGTCCGGGCGAGCAGTACTTC. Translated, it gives CASSQSGGPGEQYF.

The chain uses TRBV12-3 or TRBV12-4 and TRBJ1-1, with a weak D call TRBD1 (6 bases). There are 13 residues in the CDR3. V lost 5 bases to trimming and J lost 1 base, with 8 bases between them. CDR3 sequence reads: CASSTTGNTEAFF. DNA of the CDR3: TGTGCCAGCAGTACGACAGGGAACACTGAAGCTTTCTTT.

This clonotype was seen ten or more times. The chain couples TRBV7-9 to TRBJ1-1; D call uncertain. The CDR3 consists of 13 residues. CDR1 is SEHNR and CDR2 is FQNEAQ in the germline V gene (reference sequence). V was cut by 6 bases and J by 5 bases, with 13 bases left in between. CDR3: CASSSQSGTEAFF. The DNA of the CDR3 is TGTGCCAGCAGTTCCCAGAGTGGTACTGAAGCTTTCTTT.

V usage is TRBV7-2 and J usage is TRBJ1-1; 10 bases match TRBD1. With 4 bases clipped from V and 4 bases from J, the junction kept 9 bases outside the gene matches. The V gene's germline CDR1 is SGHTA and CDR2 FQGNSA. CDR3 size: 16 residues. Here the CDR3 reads CASSSPRQGASTEAFF. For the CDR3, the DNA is TGTGCCAGCAGCTCCCCTCGACAGGGGGCTTCCACTGAAGCTTTCTTT.

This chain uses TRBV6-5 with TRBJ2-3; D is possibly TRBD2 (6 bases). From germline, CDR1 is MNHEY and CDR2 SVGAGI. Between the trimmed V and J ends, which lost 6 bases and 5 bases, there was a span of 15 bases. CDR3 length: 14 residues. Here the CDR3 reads CASRTGEARDTQYF. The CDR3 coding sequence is TGTGCCAGCAGGACCGGGGAGGCGAGAGATACGCAGTATTTT.

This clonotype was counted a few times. CDR3 DNA: TGCGCCAGCAGGGATGGGGTGGAGGACACTGAAGCTTTCTTT. It yields the protein CASRDGVEDTEAFF. The gene calls are TRBV5-1 and TRBJ1-1, with D hard to call. V lost 5 bases to trimming and J lost 3 bases, with 14 bases between them. This CDR3 has 14 amino acids. Germline-derived CDR1 and CDR2 are SGHRS and YFSETQ.

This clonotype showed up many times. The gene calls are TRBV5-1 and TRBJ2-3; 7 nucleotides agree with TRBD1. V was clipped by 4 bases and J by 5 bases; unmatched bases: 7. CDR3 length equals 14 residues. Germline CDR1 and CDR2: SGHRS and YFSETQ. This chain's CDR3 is CASSLGQPGDTQYF. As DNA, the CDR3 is TGCGCCAGCAGCCTGGGACAGCCGGGAGATACGCAGTATTTT.

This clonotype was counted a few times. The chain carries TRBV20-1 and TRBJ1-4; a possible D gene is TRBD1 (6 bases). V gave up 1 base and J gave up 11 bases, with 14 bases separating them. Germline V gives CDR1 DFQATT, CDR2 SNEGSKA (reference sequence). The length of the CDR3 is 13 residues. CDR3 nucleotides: TGCAGTGCTAGAGTGGCAGGGGAACCCAAACTGTTTTTT. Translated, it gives CSARVAGEPKLFF.

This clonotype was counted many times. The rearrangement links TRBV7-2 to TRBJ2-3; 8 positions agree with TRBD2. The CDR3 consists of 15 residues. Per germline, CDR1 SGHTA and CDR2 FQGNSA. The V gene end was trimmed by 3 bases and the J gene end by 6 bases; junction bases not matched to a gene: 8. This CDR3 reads CASSFGLAQGDTQYF. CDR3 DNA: TGTGCCAGCAGCTTCGGACTAGCCCAGGGGGATACGCAGTATTTT.

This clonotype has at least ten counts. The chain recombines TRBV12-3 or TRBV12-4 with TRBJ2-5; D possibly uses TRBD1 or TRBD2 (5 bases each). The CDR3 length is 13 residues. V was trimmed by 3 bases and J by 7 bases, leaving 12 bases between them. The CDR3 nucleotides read TGTGCCAGCAGTTTCACTAGGGGTGCGACCCAGTACTTC. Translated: CASSFTRGATQYF.

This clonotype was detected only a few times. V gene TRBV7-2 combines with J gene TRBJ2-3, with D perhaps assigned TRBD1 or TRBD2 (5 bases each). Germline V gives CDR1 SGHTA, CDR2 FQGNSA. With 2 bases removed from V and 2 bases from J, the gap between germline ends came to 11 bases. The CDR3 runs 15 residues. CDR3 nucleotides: TGTGCCAGCAGCTTAACGGGACCCTACACAGATACGCAGTATTTT. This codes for CASSLTGPYTDTQYF.

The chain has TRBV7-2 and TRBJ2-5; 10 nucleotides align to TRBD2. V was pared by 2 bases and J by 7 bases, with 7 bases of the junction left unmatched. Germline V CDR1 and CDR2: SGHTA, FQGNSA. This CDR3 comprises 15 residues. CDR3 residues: CASSLITSGAGTQYF. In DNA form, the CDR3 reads TGTGCCAGCAGCTTAATAACTAGCGGGGCCGGGACCCAGTACTTC.

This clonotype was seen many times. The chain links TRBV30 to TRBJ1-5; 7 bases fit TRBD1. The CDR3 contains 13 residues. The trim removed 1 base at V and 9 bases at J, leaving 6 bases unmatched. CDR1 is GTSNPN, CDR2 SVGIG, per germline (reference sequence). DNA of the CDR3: TGTGCCTGGAGTGGACAGGGAGATAGGCCCCAGCATTTT. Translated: CAWSGQGDRPQHF.

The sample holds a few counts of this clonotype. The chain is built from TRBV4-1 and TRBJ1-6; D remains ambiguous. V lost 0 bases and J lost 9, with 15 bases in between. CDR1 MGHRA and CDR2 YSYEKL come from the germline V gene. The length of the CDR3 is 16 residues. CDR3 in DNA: TGCGCCAGCAGCCAAGATCCTCGGACCGCGGGTTCACCCCTCCACTTT. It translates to CASSQDPRTAGSPLHF.

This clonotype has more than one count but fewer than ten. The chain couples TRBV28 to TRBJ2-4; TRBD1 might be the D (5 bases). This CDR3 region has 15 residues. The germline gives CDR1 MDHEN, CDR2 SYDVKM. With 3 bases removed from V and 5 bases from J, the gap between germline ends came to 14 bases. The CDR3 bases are TGTGCCAGCAGTTTTGGATTGGGGCAGCAAAACATTCAGTACTTC. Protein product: CASSFGLGQQNIQYF.

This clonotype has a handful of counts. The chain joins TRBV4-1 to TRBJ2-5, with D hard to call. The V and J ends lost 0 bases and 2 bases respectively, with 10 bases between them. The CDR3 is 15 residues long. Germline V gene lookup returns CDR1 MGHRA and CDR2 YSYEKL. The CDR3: CASSQDEAPQETQYF. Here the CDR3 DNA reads TGCGCCAGCAGCCAAGACGAGGCACCTCAAGAGACCCAGTACTTC.

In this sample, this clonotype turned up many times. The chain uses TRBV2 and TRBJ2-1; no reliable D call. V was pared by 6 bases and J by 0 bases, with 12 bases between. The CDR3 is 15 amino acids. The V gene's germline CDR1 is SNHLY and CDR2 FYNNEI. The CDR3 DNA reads TGTGCCAGCAGGGGTGGGTTCCTCTCCTACAATGAGCAGTTCTTC. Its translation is CASRGGFLSYNEQFF. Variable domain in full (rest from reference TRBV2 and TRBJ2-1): EPEVTQTPSHQVTQMGQEVILRCVPISNHLYFYWYRQILGQKVEFLVSFYNNEISEKSEIFDDQFSVERPDGSNFTLKIRSTKLEDSAMYFCASRGGFLSYNEQFFGPGTRLTVL.

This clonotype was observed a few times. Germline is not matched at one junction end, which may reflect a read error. CDR3 loop: CASSEVGVNFGYTF. The CDR3, as DNA: TGTGCCAGCAGTGAAGTAGGAGTTAACTTTGGCTACACCTTC. The chain links TRBV6-1 to TRBJ1-2; no clear D gene. CDR3 length equals 14 residues. CDR1 and CDR2 (germline): MNHNS, SASEGT.

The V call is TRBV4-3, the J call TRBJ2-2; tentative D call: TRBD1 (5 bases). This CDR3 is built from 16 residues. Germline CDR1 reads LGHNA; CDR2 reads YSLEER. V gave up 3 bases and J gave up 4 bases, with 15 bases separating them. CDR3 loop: CASSQISAGRTGELFF. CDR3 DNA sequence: TGCGCCAGCAGCCAGATCTCGGCAGGGCGCACCGGGGAGCTGTTTTTT.

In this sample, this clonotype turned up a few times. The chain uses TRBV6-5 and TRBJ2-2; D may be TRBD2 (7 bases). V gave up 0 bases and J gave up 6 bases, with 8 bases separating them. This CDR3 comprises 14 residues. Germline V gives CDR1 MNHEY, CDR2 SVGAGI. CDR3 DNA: TGTGCCAGCAGTTACTCGGGGGGGCCCGGGGAGCTGTTTTTT. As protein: CASSYSGGPGELFF.

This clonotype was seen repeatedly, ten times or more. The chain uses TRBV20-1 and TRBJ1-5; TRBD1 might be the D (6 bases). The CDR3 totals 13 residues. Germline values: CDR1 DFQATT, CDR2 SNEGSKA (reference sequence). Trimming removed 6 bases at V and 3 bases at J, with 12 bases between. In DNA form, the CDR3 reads TGCAGTGCCCGGGGGCAGAACAATCAGCCCCAGCATTTT. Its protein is CSARGQNNQPQHF.

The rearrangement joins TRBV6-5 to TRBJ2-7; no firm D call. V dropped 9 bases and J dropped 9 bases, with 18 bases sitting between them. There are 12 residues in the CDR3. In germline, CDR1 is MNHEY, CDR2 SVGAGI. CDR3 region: CASPPSGLWQYV. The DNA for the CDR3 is TGTGCCAGTCCGCCTTCCGGTCTCTGGCAGTACGTC.

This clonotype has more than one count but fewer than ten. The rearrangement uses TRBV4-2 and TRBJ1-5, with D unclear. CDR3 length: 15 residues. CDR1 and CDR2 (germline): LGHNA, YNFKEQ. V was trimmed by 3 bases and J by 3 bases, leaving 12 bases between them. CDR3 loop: CASSQVGDPNQPQHF. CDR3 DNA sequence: TGTGCCAGCAGCCAGGTTGGGGATCCCAATCAGCCCCAGCATTTT.

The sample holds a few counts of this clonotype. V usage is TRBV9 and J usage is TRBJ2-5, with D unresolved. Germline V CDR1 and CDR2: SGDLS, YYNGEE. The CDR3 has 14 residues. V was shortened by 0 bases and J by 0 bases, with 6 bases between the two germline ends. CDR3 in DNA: TGTGCCAGCAGCGTAGCCAGCAACCAAGAGACCCAGTACTTC. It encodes CASSVASNQETQYF.